A single sample is the source of the 28 T cell receptor beta chains below, sequenced in a study of radiation and T cells in renal cell carcinoma. This sample's time point: blood 2 weeks post-SBRT. Described treatment: 15 Gy SBRT to primary tumor, nephrectomy 4 weeks later. Method: immunoSEQ multiplex PCR; TCRdb's copy keeps in-frame clones and lacks some. Altogether 95,000 to 150,000 clones are present, 81% being singletons, with the ten largest covering approximately 6.3%. The sequencing here drew on blood, taken from a patient whose treatment included radiotherapy and nephrectomy. These receptor sequences come from a man aged 45 to 65 with renal cell carcinoma.

The chain has TRBV2 and TRBJ1-2; maybe TRBD1 (5 bases). Between the trimmed V and J ends, which lost 6 bases and 4 bases, there was a span of 15 bases. CDR1 and CDR2 from the germline V gene are SNHLY and FYNNEI. The CDR3 totals 14 residues. Here the CDR3 reads CASRPNGGGYGYTF. The DNA of the CDR3 is TGTGCCAGCAGACCAAACGGGGGGGGCTATGGCTACACCTTC.

The rearrangement joins TRBV30 to TRBJ1-6; tentatively, D is TRBD1 (6 bases). The length of the CDR3 is 13 residues. Trimming left V 5 bases short and J 10 bases short, with 15 bases between. Looked up from germline, CDR1 is GTSNPN and CDR2 is SVGIG (reference sequence). DNA for the CDR3: TGTGCCTGGCAGGGGCTCTTCGGCTCACCCCTCCACTTT. This translates into CAWQGLFGSPLHF.

V is TRBV11-2 and J is TRBJ2-7, with 7 positions matching TRBD1. Trimming cost V 5 bases and J 2 bases; bases outside gene matches: 6. CDR1 SGHAT and CDR2 FQNNGV come from the germline V gene. This CDR3 comprises 14 residues. This chain's CDR3 is CASSHDRAAYEQYF. The DNA of the CDR3 is TGTGCCAGCAGCCACGACAGGGCTGCCTACGAGCAGTACTTC.

V and J are TRBV4-2 and TRBJ1-1; a weak D match, TRBD1 (5 bases). The CDR3 loop spans 15 amino acids. Per the germline V gene, CDR1 is LGHNA and CDR2 is YNFKEQ. Trimming removed 2 bases at V and 1 base at J, with 11 bases between. CDR3 in DNA: TGTGCCAGCAGCCAATCCGCGGGGCCGAACACTGAAGCTTTCTTT. It yields the protein CASSQSAGPNTEAFF.

This clone was observed a single time. The rearrangement links TRBV7-9 to TRBJ1-6; unclear D gene. With 3 bases removed from V and 7 bases from J, the gap between germline ends came to 13 bases. The germline CDR1 and CDR2 sequences are SEHNR and FQNEAQ (reference sequence). The CDR3 has 15 amino acids. The CDR3 DNA sequence: TGTGCCAGCAGCTTCTCGGGCGGGAGGAATTCACCCCTCCACTTT. Residues: CASSFSGGRNSPLHF. Together with reference TRBV7-9 and TRBJ1-6, the CDR3 gives the full variable domain: DTGVSQNPRHKITKRGQNVTFRCDPISEHNRLYWYRQTLGQGPEFLTYFQNEAQLEKSRLLSDRFSAERPKGSFSTLEIQRTEQGDSAMYLCASSFSGGRNSPLHFGNGTRLTVT.

J is TRBJ1-1 and V is TRBV9; D gene ambiguous. Trimming cost V 0 bases and J 0 bases, with 9 bases left between them. The CDR3 runs 15 residues. CDR1 is SGDLS, CDR2 YYNGEE, per germline. CDR3 in DNA: TGTGCCAGCAGCGTAGTAGGGTACATGAACACTGAAGCTTTCTTT. It codes for CASSVVGYMNTEAFF. The variable domain in full, completed from reference TRBV9 and TRBJ1-1, reads DSGVTQTPKHLITATGQRVTLRCSPRSGDLSVYWYQQSLDQGLQFLIQYYNGEERAKGNILERFSAQQFPDLHSELNLSSLELGDSALYFCASSVVGYMNTEAFFGQGTRLTVV.

V is TRBV19 and J is TRBJ1-1, with D unclear. This CDR3 region has 13 residues. The V end was cut by 5 bases, the J end by 1 base, with 8 bases between. In germline, CDR1 is LNHDA, CDR2 SQIVND (reference sequence). This chain's CDR3 is CASSLPPNTEAFF. CDR3 in DNA: TGTGCCAGTAGTCTTCCACCGAACACTGAAGCTTTCTTT.

The chain recombines TRBV27 with TRBJ1-2, with 12 bases matching TRBD1. The V and J ends lost 5 bases and 8 bases, in that order; junction bases with no gene match: 15. The CDR3 contains 17 residues. Germline V gene data show CDR1 as MNHEY and CDR2 as SMNVEV (reference sequence). CDR3 DNA: TGTGCCAGCAGTCTGGGACCGGGACAGGGGGCTAGGAGGGGCTACACCTTC. It encodes CASSLGPGQGARRGYTF.

In this sample, this clone turned up once. The chain recombines TRBV5-1 with TRBJ2-7; D gene uncertain. V lost 2 bases, J lost 1 base, and 13 bases lay in between. The CDR3 runs to 15 residues. Germline CDR1 is SGHRS and CDR2 is YFSETQ. Here the CDR3 DNA reads TGCGCCAGCAGCTTCGCCGTGGGCACTTCCTACGAGCAGTACTTC. Translating gives CASSFAVGTSYEQYF. The entire variable domain, with the rest obtained from reference TRBV5-1 and TRBJ2-7, is as follows: KAGVTQTPRYLIKTRGQQVTLSCSPISGHRSVSWYQQTPGQGLQFLFEYFSETQRNKGNFPGRFSGRQFSNSRSEMNVSTLELGDSALYLCASSFAVGTSYEQYFGPGTRLTVT.

This clone was counted between two and nine times. The chain couples TRBV9 to TRBJ2-7; 14 positions agree with TRBD2. The CDR3 loop spans 18 amino acids. V lost 0 bases to trimming and J lost 3 bases; unmatched junction nucleotides: 8. Per the germline V gene, CDR1 is SGDLS and CDR2 is YYNGEE. The chain's CDR3 is CASSVGGTSGSKNYEQYF. For the CDR3, the DNA is TGTGCCAGCAGCGTAGGTGGGACTAGCGGGAGTAAAAACTACGAGCAGTACTTC. The variable domain in full, completed from reference TRBV9 and TRBJ2-7, reads DSGVTQTPKHLITATGQRVTLRCSPRSGDLSVYWYQQSLDQGLQFLIQYYNGEERAKGNILERFSAQQFPDLHSELNLSSLELGDSALYFCASSVGGTSGSKNYEQYFGPGTRLTVT.

The chain combines TRBV6-5 with TRBJ2-5; 14 nucleotides match TRBD2. This CDR3 region has 15 residues. CDR1 MNHEY and CDR2 SVGAGI come from the germline V gene. Trimming cost V 4 bases and J 4 bases; bases outside gene matches: 2. CDR3 DNA: TGTGCCAGCAGTTGGGGGACTAGCGGGGGAGAGACCCAGTACTTC. This sequence encodes CASSWGTSGGETQYF.

This chain links TRBV4-1 with TRBJ2-7; the match to TRBD1 covers 7 bases. Germline V lookup: CDR1 MGHRA, CDR2 YSYEKL. The CDR3 runs 14 residues. V shed 3 bases, J shed 2 bases, and the junction held 4 bases outside the gene matches. CDR3 protein: CASSQTGFTYEQYF. The CDR3 DNA sequence: TGCGCCAGCAGCCAGACAGGGTTCACCTACGAGCAGTACTTC.

The chain couples TRBV28 to TRBJ1-1; 9 positions agree with TRBD1. Germline loops: CDR1 MDHEN, CDR2 SYDVKM. This CDR3 has 15 amino acids. Trimming removed 1 base from V and 1 base from J; junction bases left unmatched: 1. The CDR3 is CASSLLGQGNTEAFF. In DNA form, the CDR3 reads TGTGCCAGCAGTTTATTGGGACAGGGGAACACTGAAGCTTTCTTT.

This chain's CDR3 is CASSAWTGGFNEQFF. The CDR3 DNA is TGTGCCAGCAGTGCGTGGACAGGGGGATTCAATGAGCAGTTCTTC. The chain has TRBV25-1 and TRBJ2-1; 10 bases line up with TRBD1. The CDR3 has 15 amino acids. The germline CDR1 and CDR2 sequences are MGHDK and SYGVNS. V gave up 4 bases and J gave up 6 bases; unmatched junction bases: 6.

The chain is built from TRBV5-1 and TRBJ1-4; 7 bases fit TRBD1. Germline CDR1 and CDR2: SGHRS and YFSETQ. V trimming: 5 bases; J trimming: 7 bases; junction bases outside the gene matches: 8. The CDR3 is made up of 14 amino acids. The CDR3 is CASREGAPGEKLFF. The CDR3 bases are TGCGCCAGCAGGGAGGGGGCGCCTGGTGAAAAACTGTTTTTT.

This clone has a single count. The chain combines TRBV28 with TRBJ1-2; the D gene is possibly TRBD1 (5 bases). This CDR3 is built from 12 residues. Trimming left V 8 bases short and J 5 bases short, with 12 bases between. Per germline, CDR1 MDHEN and CDR2 SYDVKM. This chain's CDR3 is CASDPGSYGYTF. The CDR3 nucleotides are TGTGCCAGCGATCCAGGGTCTTATGGCTACACCTTC.

V gene TRBV15 combines with J gene TRBJ1-1; TRBD1 might be the D (6 bases). CDR3 size: 14 residues. Trimming shortened V by 2 bases and J by 3 bases, and 10 bases separated the two germline ends. Germline V gene lookup returns CDR1 LNHNV and CDR2 YYDKDF (reference sequence). As DNA, the CDR3 is TGTGCCACCAGCAGACGGGGGGCTGACACTGAAGCTTTCTTT. Translated: CATSRRGADTEAFF.

V and J are TRBV19 and TRBJ1-2; weak D call: TRBD1 (5 bases). V lost 5 bases and J 4 bases, leaving 17 bases between the germline ends. Per germline, CDR1 LNHDA and CDR2 SQIVND (reference sequence). This CDR3 comprises 15 residues. The CDR3 nucleotides read TGTGCCAGTAGTCTCCACCGGGACCGCAGCTATGGCTACACCTTC. Its protein product is CASSLHRDRSYGYTF.

The V and J genes are TRBV18 and TRBJ2-3; 7 nucleotides match TRBD2. The germline V gene has CDR1 KGHSH and CDR2 LQKENI. V dropped 1 base and J dropped 1; count of bases not matched to a gene: 5. The CDR3 consists of 16 residues. DNA for the CDR3: TGTGCCAGCTCACCACAAGCGGGAATTGGCACAGATACGCAGTATTTT. It encodes CASSPQAGIGTDTQYF.

The rearrangement joins TRBV9 to TRBJ2-2; perhaps TRBD1 as D (6 bases). Germline-derived CDR1 and CDR2 are SGDLS and YYNGEE. The ends were cut back, 3 bases at V and 6 bases at J, with 15 bases in the middle. The CDR3 has 15 amino acids. The CDR3 spells CASSEEPTGAGELFF. Written as DNA, the CDR3 is TGTGCCAGCAGCGAAGAACCGACAGGCGCCGGGGAGCTGTTTTTT.

The rearrangement uses TRBV10-3 and TRBJ2-3, with 8 bases aligning to TRBD1. This CDR3 contains 15 residues. Trimming cost V 7 bases and J 2 bases; bases outside gene matches: 8. Germline V lookup: CDR1 ENHRY, CDR2 SYGVKD. CDR3 DNA sequence: TGTGCCATCAACCAAGGACAGGGACCCACAGATACGCAGTATTTT. Translation: CAINQGQGPTDTQYF.

This clone was detected a few times. The V call is TRBV5-1, the J call TRBJ2-1; D unresolved. Germline V gene sequence: CDR1 SGHRS, CDR2 YFSETQ. This CDR3 spans 14 amino acids. The V and J ends lost 2 bases and 2 bases respectively, with 8 bases between them. The CDR3 region has the DNA TGCGCCAGCAGCTTAGAACTAACCTACAATGAGCAGTTCTTC. Encoded protein: CASSLELTYNEQFF. Together with reference TRBV5-1 and TRBJ2-1, the CDR3 gives the full variable domain: KAGVTQTPRYLIKTRGQQVTLSCSPISGHRSVSWYQQTPGQGLQFLFEYFSETQRNKGNFPGRFSGRQFSNSRSEMNVSTLELGDSALYLCASSLELTYNEQFFGPGTRLTVL.

This CDR3 is CASSPSWDTEAFF. In DNA, the CDR3 is TGTGCCAGCAGCCCTTCCTGGGACACTGAAGCTTTCTTT. This rearrangement joins TRBV14 to TRBJ1-1, with no clear D. V was pared by 4 bases and J by 3 bases, with 9 bases between. In germline, CDR1 is SGHDN, CDR2 FVKESK. The CDR3 is 13 residues long.

The chain is built from TRBV4-2 and TRBJ1-6; D is unclear. The CDR3 contains 16 residues. CDR1 and CDR2 from the germline V gene are LGHNA and YNFKEQ. V lost 4 bases, J lost 0 bases, and 10 bases lay in between. The CDR3 region has the DNA TGTGCCAGCAGCCGCGGAGATAGCTCCTATAATTCACCCCTCCACTTT. Translated, it gives CASSRGDSSYNSPLHF.

This clone has a handful of counts. The chain carries TRBV7-8 and TRBJ2-1; D is undetermined. Trimming took 5 bases from V and 0 from J, leaving 14 bases between them. This CDR3 comprises 16 residues. CDR1 is SGHVS, CDR2 FQNEAQ, per germline. The CDR3 bases are TGTGCCAGCAGCCCCCAGACCCTGAGCTCCTACAATGAGCAGTTCTTC. Translating gives CASSPQTLSSYNEQFF.

This chain connects TRBV11-2 to TRBJ1-2; unclear D gene. CDR3 length: 14 amino acids. Germline V gives CDR1 SGHAT, CDR2 FQNNGV. Trimming removed 4 bases from V and 3 bases from J, with 12 bases in between. The CDR3, as DNA: TGTGCCAGCAGCTCAGATCGACGGTACTATGGCTACACCTTC. It specifies CASSSDRRYYGYTF. Full variable domain (rest looked up from reference TRBV11-2 and TRBJ1-2): EAGVAQSPRYKIIEKRQSVAFWCNPISGHATLYWYQQILGQGPKLLIQFQNNGVVDDSQLPKDRFSAERLKGVDSTLKIQPAKLEDSAVYLCASSSDRRYYGYTFGSGTRLTVV.

The chain is built from TRBV7-6 and TRBJ2-3, with D perhaps being TRBD1 or TRBD2 (5 bases each). V was shortened by 1 base and J by 0 bases, with 8 bases between the two germline ends. The germline gives CDR1 SGHVS, CDR2 FNYEAQ. The CDR3 is 15 amino acids. The chain's CDR3 is CASSLVGGSTDTQYF. The DNA of the CDR3 is TGTGCCAGCAGCTTAGTTGGGGGAAGCACAGATACGCAGTATTTT.

The chain joins TRBV5-1 to TRBJ2-2, with TRBD2 matching 16 bases. This CDR3 is 17 amino acids long. Germline CDR1 reads SGHRS; CDR2 reads YFSETQ. V trimming: 4 bases; J trimming: 6 bases; junction bases outside the gene matches: 6. The CDR3 reads CASSEGTSGRASGELFF. The CDR3 DNA reads TGCGCCAGCAGCGAGGGGACTAGCGGGAGGGCCTCCGGGGAGCTGTTTTTT.